These 24 T cell receptor beta chains came from one sample sequenced in a study of T-cell reconstitution after alpha-beta-depleted transplantation in children. TCRbeta library construction was performed incorporating unique molecular identifiers. TCRdb passed the PCR reads through MiXCR, listing each CDR3 protein once. The table has roughly 200,000 distinct CDR3 sequences, less than 15% seen once; the top ten hold about 13%. Sequencing was performed on PBMCs from the stem cell graft donor, taken from the stem cell graft. Every receptor here comes from a human donor who donated a stem cell graft to a child with acute lymphoblastic leukemia.

This clonotype was seen at least ten times. The chain joins TRBV20-1 to TRBJ2-3; 7 nucleotides align to TRBD2. CDR1 is DFQATT, CDR2 SNEGSKA, per germline (reference sequence). The CDR3 extends over 16 amino acids. J lost 5 bases, V lost 0 bases, and 11 bases had no gene match. CDR3 loop: CSARDLGGSTVDTQYF. The CDR3 DNA is TGCAGTGCTAGAGATCTTGGCGGGAGTACCGTAGATACGCAGTATTTT.

This clonotype was seen more than once but under ten times. This chain uses TRBV20-1 with TRBJ2-7; 13 nucleotides align to TRBD2. The CDR3 has 15 residues. Losses at the gene ends were 1 base for V and 3 bases for J; bases not matched to a gene: 3. The germline V gene has CDR1 DFQATT and CDR2 SNEGSKA (reference sequence). In DNA, the CDR3 is TGCAGTGCTAGAGCACTAGCGGGAGGGATCTACGAGCAGTACTTC. It codes for CSARALAGGIYEQYF.

This clonotype was seen repeatedly, ten times or more. The chain links TRBV28 to TRBJ1-1; no clear D. The CDR3 has 16 residues. V gave up 4 bases and J gave up 0 bases, with 15 bases separating them. Looked up from germline, CDR1 is MDHEN and CDR2 is SYDVKM. Written as DNA, the CDR3 is TGTGCCAGCAGTTCCAGACCCGGAGGGATGAACACTGAAGCTTTCTTT. Translating it yields CASSSRPGGMNTEAFF.

This clonotype was detected a few times. This chain links TRBV5-1 with TRBJ2-2; 8 bases are shared with TRBD1. V shed 4 bases and J 3 bases; nucleotides not matched to a gene: 5. CDR1 is SGHRS, CDR2 YFSETQ, per germline. The CDR3 spans 15 residues. CDR3 sequence (DNA): TGCGCCAGCAGCGGCGGGACAGGCCACACCGGGGAGCTGTTTTTT. Its translation: CASSGGTGHTGELFF.

The CDR3 loop is CASSHPRGDTSLNTEAFF. DNA of the CDR3: TGTGCCAGCAGCCACCCTAGGGGGGACACATCTCTGAACACTGAAGCTTTCTTT. This chain joins TRBV4-2 and TRBJ1-1; D is perhaps TRBD1 (6 bases). Between the trimmed V and J ends, which lost 3 bases and 0 bases, there was a span of 20 bases. Germline V gives CDR1 LGHNA, CDR2 YNFKEQ. The CDR3 runs 18 residues.

This clonotype was recorded many times. The chain recombines TRBV20-1 with TRBJ2-2, with 13 bases aligning to TRBD2. V shed 5 bases, J shed 6 bases, and the junction held 6 bases outside the gene matches. The length of the CDR3 is 15 residues. CDR1 and CDR2 (germline): DFQATT, SNEGSKA (reference sequence). The CDR3 protein is CSAPRTSGSSGELFF. The CDR3 DNA follows: TGCAGTGCTCCCCGGACTAGCGGGAGTTCCGGGGAGCTGTTTTTT.

The chain couples TRBV20-1 to TRBJ1-1; a weak D match, TRBD1 (5 bases). V was trimmed by 5 bases and J by 5 bases, leaving 12 bases between them. Per the germline V gene, CDR1 is DFQATT and CDR2 is SNEGSKA (reference sequence). The CDR3 is made up of 12 amino acids. The CDR3 DNA is TGCAGTGCTTGGTTGGGGGGAACTGAAGCTTTCTTT. It translates to CSAWLGGTEAFF.

This clonotype was recorded many times. The chain joins TRBV12-3 or TRBV12-4 to TRBJ2-1; 9 positions match TRBD1. After removal of 5 bases from V and 4 bases from J, the junction contained 6 bases not matched to a gene. The CDR3 totals 15 residues. The CDR3, as DNA: TGTGCCAGCAGTGGGGACAGGGCCGATTACAATGAGCAGTTCTTC. It specifies CASSGDRADYNEQFF.

This clonotype was seen ten or more times. This chain uses TRBV7-9 with TRBJ2-5; 8 bases match TRBD2. This CDR3 comprises 15 residues. The germline CDR1 and CDR2 sequences are SEHNR and FQNEAQ (reference sequence). V shed 1 base, J shed 5 bases, and the junction held 6 bases outside the gene matches. The CDR3 nucleotides read TGTGCCAGCAGCTTAGACGGCGGGAGGATGGAGACCCAGTACTTC. Amino acids: CASSLDGGRMETQYF.

This clonotype was seen repeatedly, ten times or more. The chain couples TRBV5-1 to TRBJ1-1; D remains unclear. CDR3 length equals 15 residues. CDR1 and CDR2 from the germline V gene are SGHRS and YFSETQ. Trimming removed 3 bases from V and 1 base from J, with 13 bases in between. This chain's CDR3 is CASSWSSGGNTEAFF. The CDR3 bases are TGCGCCAGCAGCTGGTCGTCTGGAGGGAACACTGAAGCTTTCTTT.

In the case of this clonotype: Just one base apart from a much larger clone, this may be a read error. This rearrangement joins TRBV12-3 or TRBV12-4 to TRBJ2-7; tentatively, D is TRBD2 (7 bases). V was cut by 6 bases and J by 5 bases, with 14 bases left in between. The CDR3 covers 13 residues. The CDR3 coding sequence is TGTGCCAGCAGAGGGGGGGACGGGGACGAGCAGTACTTC. Its translation is CASRGGDGDEQYF.

The sample holds many counts of this clonotype. V and J are TRBV11-2 and TRBJ2-1; TRBD2 aligns across 12 bases. Per germline, CDR1 SGHAT and CDR2 FQNNGV. The CDR3 covers 15 residues. Unmatched junction bases numbered 6, after V lost 4 bases and J lost 8 bases. CDR3 bases: TGTGCCAGCAGCTCCTCTAGCGGGAGGGCCCATGAGCAGTTCTTC. This encodes CASSSSSGRAHEQFF.

The rearrangement uses TRBV5-1 and TRBJ2-2; the D is unclear. CDR1 SGHRS and CDR2 YFSETQ come from the germline V gene. This CDR3 spans 14 amino acids. V lost 4 bases and J lost 2, with 9 bases in between. Here the CDR3 reads CASSLEDNTGELFF. The CDR3 region has the DNA TGCGCCAGCAGCCTAGAAGACAACACCGGGGAGCTGTTTTTT.

This clonotype was recorded many times. V gene TRBV4-1 combines with J gene TRBJ2-3; D unclear. V was cut by 0 bases and J by 1 base, with 14 bases left in between. The CDR3 is 17 amino acids. Germline V gene sequence: CDR1 MGHRA, CDR2 YSYEKL. The CDR3 protein is CASSQDMVGIGTDTQYF. The CDR3 nucleotides are TGCGCCAGCAGCCAAGACATGGTGGGGATCGGCACAGATACGCAGTATTTT.

The CDR3 spells CAISGQHISAAGGLNEQFF. The CDR3 DNA sequence: TGTGCCATCAGTGGACAGCACATTTCGGCGGCGGGAGGGCTTAATGAGCAGTTCTTC. The rearrangement joins TRBV10-3 to TRBJ2-1, with 9 nucleotides matching TRBD2. The CDR3 has 19 amino acids. Looked up from germline, CDR1 is ENHRY and CDR2 is SYGVKD. The J segment lost 7 bases and the V segment lost 4 bases, leaving 20 bases of the junction unmatched.

At least ten counts were recorded for this clonotype. The CDR3 bases are TGCGCCAGCAGCTTGCTTGGGGGGGTCGTGGATGAAAAACTGTTTTTT. Translating it yields CASSLLGGVVDEKLFF. This chain uses TRBV5-1 with TRBJ1-4; D possibly corresponds to TRBD1 (5 bases). This CDR3 is built from 16 residues. Trimming took off 1 base at V and 6 bases at J, with 16 bases between the two ends. Germline CDR1 SGHRS, CDR2 YFSETQ.

This clonotype was recorded at least ten times. V gene TRBV28 combines with J gene TRBJ1-5; possible D gene TRBD1, 6 bases. V lost 1 base to trimming and J lost 7 bases, with 11 bases between them. There are 14 residues in the CDR3. Germline V gene lookup returns CDR1 MDHEN and CDR2 SYDVKM. The CDR3 nucleotides read TGTGCCAGCAGTTTATACAGGGTGGGACAGCCCCAGCATTTT. Residues: CASSLYRVGQPQHF.

This clonotype was recorded many times. The J gene is TRBJ2-7, the V gene TRBV7-9, with 7 bases lining up with TRBD1. The CDR3 loop spans 15 amino acids. V shed 4 bases and J 6 bases; nucleotides not matched to a gene: 12. Germline V CDR1 and CDR2: SEHNR, FQNEAQ (reference sequence). CDR3 region: CASSSYAGTAPEQYF. The CDR3 DNA reads TGTGCCAGCAGCTCGTACGCCGGGACAGCCCCCGAGCAGTACTTC.

This clonotype was seen ten or more times. The V and J genes are TRBV20-1 and TRBJ2-7; D may be TRBD2 (6 bases). The V end lost 4 bases, the J end lost 0 bases, and 13 bases lay between the germline ends. CDR1 and CDR2 (germline): DFQATT, SNEGSKA (reference sequence). This CDR3 contains 14 residues. The CDR3 protein is CSAIHSGYSYEQYF. CDR3 coding DNA: TGCAGTGCTATCCATAGCGGATACTCCTACGAGCAGTACTTC.

A word on this clonotype: Lacking the conserved final phenylalanine or tryptophan, this CDR3 likely reflects a read error. The V call is TRBV5-1, the J call TRBJ2-6, with D unresolved. This CDR3 is built from 15 residues. CDR1 and CDR2 (germline): SGHRS, YFSETQ. The V and J ends lost 0 bases and 0 bases respectively, with 4 bases between them. DNA of the CDR3: TGCGCCAGCAGCTTGGGTGGCTCTGGGGCCAACGTCCTGACTTCC. Translated, it gives CASSLGGSGANVLTS.

This clonotype was recorded many times. The chain links TRBV5-1 to TRBJ2-1; 13 bases match TRBD2. The ends lost 1 base at V and 5 bases at J; junction bases unmatched: 0. The CDR3 extends over 15 amino acids. Germline CDR1 reads SGHRS; CDR2 reads YFSETQ. The CDR3 region is CASSLTSGRDNEQFF. The DNA for the CDR3 is TGCGCCAGCAGCTTGACTAGCGGGAGGGACAATGAGCAGTTCTTC. The full variable domain, completed using reference TRBV5-1 and TRBJ2-1, is KAGVTQTPRYLIKTRGQQVTLSCSPISGHRSVSWYQQTPGQGLQFLFEYFSETQRNKGNFPGRFSGRQFSNSRSEMNVSTLELGDSALYLCASSLTSGRDNEQFFGPGTRLTVL.

This clonotype was counted ten times or more. The rearrangement links TRBV5-1 to TRBJ2-1, with D perhaps matching TRBD2 (5 bases). Germline V gene lookup returns CDR1 SGHRS and CDR2 YFSETQ. The CDR3 is 17 residues long. V lost 3 bases, J lost 0 bases, and 16 bases lay in between. CDR3: CASSSDPGEGSYNEQFF. CDR3 DNA: TGCGCCAGCAGCTCAGACCCCGGGGAAGGCTCCTACAATGAGCAGTTCTTC.

This clonotype was counted many times. V gene TRBV20-1 combines with J gene TRBJ2-3, with 12 nucleotides matching TRBD2. Germline lookup yields CDR1 DFQATT and CDR2 SNEGSKA (reference sequence). This CDR3 contains 18 residues. J lost 3 bases, V lost 0 bases, and 10 bases had no gene match. CDR3 bases: TGCAGTGCTAGAGATAGGAGACTAGCGGGAGTATGGACAGATACGCAGTATTTT. This gives the protein CSARDRRLAGVWTDTQYF.

The table lists this clonotype with many counts. This chain uses TRBV6-1 with TRBJ1-2; D ambiguous. V shed 1 base and J shed 8 bases, with 11 bases lying between them. Germline lookup yields CDR1 MNHNS and CDR2 SASEGT. The CDR3 loop spans 13 amino acids. CDR3 amino acids: CASSEGVYWGYTF. The CDR3, as DNA: TGTGCCAGCAGTGAAGGGGTATATTGGGGCTACACCTTC.